A selection of T cell receptor beta chains follows, all from one sample in a study of cytomegalovirus exposure and HLA in healthy donors. Clones were read by immunoSEQ multiplex PCR, and TCRdb kept only the in-frame ones, dropping some. The table shows fewer than 110,000 clones, with around 77% occurring only once. Sequenced sample: PBMCs. Source of these receptors: a man aged 50-59 years in good health and CMV-seropositive. Each CDR3 is given with its conserved first and last residue. D genes are given only for firm matches. Some rows mark clone size as missing; the rest say once, few, many or name a class of expanded clone.

clone size: NA
J gene: TRBJ2-6
D gene: TRBD1
V gene: TRBV6-4
CDR3 DNA: TGTGCCAGCAGTGAACAACAGGGGGGTGGGGCCAACGTCCTGACTTTC
CDR3 protein: CASSEQQGGGANVLTF

clone size: NA
J gene: TRBJ2-5
D gene: TRBD1
V gene: TRBV7-2
CDR3 DNA: TGTGCCAGCTCGACAGGGAGTGGGGAGACCCAGTACTTC
CDR3 protein: CASSTGSGETQYF

clone size: NA
J gene: TRBJ2-7
D gene: TRBD2
V gene: TRBV7-2
CDR3 DNA: TGTGCCAGCAGCGAGGGACTAGTGAGCTCCTACGAGCAGTACTTC
CDR3 protein: CASSEGLVSSYEQYF

clone size: NA
J gene: TRBJ2-7
D gene: NA
V gene: TRBV5-1
CDR3 DNA: TGCGCCAGCAGCTTGGGGACGGAGGTTTCCTACGAGCAGTACTTC
CDR3 protein: CASSLGTEVSYEQYF

clone size: NA
J gene: TRBJ2-3
D gene: TRBD1
V gene: TRBV18
CDR3 DNA: TGTGCCAGCTCACCCGACAGGGGTAGTACAGATACGCAGTATTTT
CDR3 protein: CASSPDRGSTDTQYF

clone size: NA
J gene: TRBJ2-2
D gene: NA
V gene: TRBV9
CDR3 DNA: TGTGCCAGCAGCGTAGAGTTGAGAGGAGGGGGGGAGCTGTTTTTT
CDR3 protein: CASSVELRGGGELFF

clone size: NA
J gene: TRBJ2-1
D gene: TRBD2
V gene: TRBV19
CDR3 DNA: TGTGCCAGTCGCGGGACTAGCGGGGGGAGGAATGAGCAGTTCTTC
CDR3 protein: CASRGTSGGRNEQFF

clone size: NA
J gene: TRBJ2-3
D gene: TRBD2
V gene: TRBV7-2
CDR3 DNA: TGTGCCAGCAGCTGGGGACTAGCGGGGGGGGATACGCAGTATTTT
CDR3 protein: CASSWGLAGGDTQYF

clone size: NA
J gene: TRBJ2-1
D gene: NA
V gene: TRBV18
CDR3 DNA: TGTGCCAGCTCACCCGGGGTGATCGAGCAGTTCTTC
CDR3 protein: CASSPGVIEQFF

clone size: few
J gene: TRBJ1-1
D gene: TRBD1
V gene: TRBV7-2
CDR3 DNA: TGTGCCAGCAGCTTAGCCGGGACAGGGGCTGAAGCTTTCTTT
CDR3 protein: CASSLAGTGAEAFF

clone size: NA
J gene: TRBJ1-1
D gene: NA
V gene: TRBV10-2
CDR3 DNA: TGCGCCAGCAGTGAAGCGTACACTGAAGCTTTCTTT
CDR3 protein: CASSEAYTEAFF

clone size: NA
J gene: TRBJ1-5
D gene: NA
V gene: TRBV6-4
CDR3 DNA: TGTGCCAGCAGTGAGGGAGACAATCAGCCCCAGCATTTT
CDR3 protein: CASSEGDNQPQHF

clone size: few
J gene: TRBJ1-4
D gene: TRBD1
V gene: TRBV7-6
CDR3 DNA: TGTGCCAGCAGCTTAGCCAGGGGGGATAGGAAACTGTTTTTT
CDR3 protein: CASSLARGDRKLFF

clone size: NA
J gene: TRBJ2-3
D gene: NA
V gene: TRBV5-1
CDR3 DNA: TGCGCCAGCAGCTTAAGGGGCGTCGGTACAGATACGCAGTATTTT
CDR3 protein: CASSLRGVGTDTQYF

clone size: NA
J gene: TRBJ2-7
D gene: NA
V gene: TRBV27
CDR3 DNA: TGTGCCAGCAGTTTATCGTGGACTCAAGAGGGCGAGCAGTACTTC
CDR3 protein: CASSLSWTQEGEQYF

clone size: NA
J gene: TRBJ2-3
D gene: NA
V gene: TRBV6-1
CDR3 DNA: TGTGCCAGCAGTCGGGACACTTTCACAGATACGCAGTATTTT
CDR3 protein: CASSRDTFTDTQYF

clone size: NA
J gene: TRBJ1-2
D gene: NA
V gene: TRBV11-3
CDR3 DNA: TGTGCCAGCAGCTTAGCGGGGGGCTATGGCTACACCTTC
CDR3 protein: CASSLAGGYGYTF

clone size: NA
J gene: TRBJ2-1
D gene: NA
V gene: TRBV7-3
CDR3 DNA: TGTGCCAGCGGGAGGCCTGGGAACTACAATGAGCAGTTCTTC
CDR3 protein: CASGRPGNYNEQFF

clone size: NA
J gene: TRBJ2-2
D gene: NA
V gene: TRBV30
CDR3 DNA: TGTGCCTGGACGCCGGGACTGAACACCGGGGAGCTGTTTTTT
CDR3 protein: CAWTPGLNTGELFF

clone size: once
J gene: TRBJ2-1
D gene: TRBD1
V gene: TRBV9
CDR3 DNA: TGTGCCAGCAGCGCCAGACAGGGTTTAGGTGAGCAGTTCTTC
CDR3 protein: CASSARQGLGEQFF

clone size: NA
J gene: TRBJ2-7
D gene: TRBD2
V gene: TRBV5-8
CDR3 DNA: TGTGCCAGCAGCTTCCCTAGTGCGCTAGCGGCCTCTCACGAGCAGTACTTC
CDR3 protein: CASSFPSALAASHEQYF

clone size: NA
J gene: TRBJ1-3
D gene: TRBD1
V gene: TRBV5-1
CDR3 DNA: TGCGCCAGCAGCCCGGACAGGGGGTACTCTGGAAACACCATATATTTT
CDR3 protein: CASSPDRGYSGNTIYF

clone size: NA
J gene: TRBJ2-1
D gene: TRBD1
V gene: TRBV5-1
CDR3 DNA: TGCGCCAGCAGCTCGGGACAGGGGTACAATGAGCAGTTCTTC
CDR3 protein: CASSSGQGYNEQFF

clone size: NA
J gene: TRBJ2-1
D gene: TRBD2
V gene: TRBV5-5
CDR3 DNA: TGTGCCAACAGCCACCATCCGGGACTAGCGGCCGACAATGAGCAGTTCTTC
CDR3 protein: CANSHHPGLAADNEQFF

clone size: NA
J gene: TRBJ1-2
D gene: NA
V gene: TRBV5-6
CDR3 DNA: TGTGCCAGCAGCGTAAAAAACACAGGGCTTTATGGCTACACCTTC
CDR3 protein: CASSVKNTGLYGYTF

clone size: NA
J gene: TRBJ2-3
D gene: TRBD2
V gene: TRBV7-9
CDR3 DNA: TGTGCCAGCAGCCCGACTAGCGTGAGCACAGATACGCAGTATTTT
CDR3 protein: CASSPTSVSTDTQYF

clone size: NA
J gene: TRBJ2-1
D gene: TRBD2
V gene: TRBV29-1
CDR3 DNA: TGCAGCGCACTAGCGGGAGGAAGGGGATTAAATGAGCAGTTCTTC
CDR3 protein: CSALAGGRGLNEQFF

clone size: NA
J gene: TRBJ2-7
D gene: TRBD2
V gene: TRBV29-1
CDR3 DNA: TGCAGCGTTGAAGAAGGGGGGGCGTGGGCGGGAGGCTACGAGCAGTACTTC
CDR3 protein: CSVEEGGAWAGGYEQYF

clone size: NA
J gene: TRBJ1-4
D gene: NA
V gene: TRBV13
CDR3 DNA: TGTGCCAGCAGCTCAAGGGGTTCTAATGAAAAACTGTTTTTT
CDR3 protein: CASSSRGSNEKLFF

clone size: NA
J gene: TRBJ2-7
D gene: NA
V gene: TRBV4-3
CDR3 DNA: TGCGCCAGCAGCCGCGGACAAGGTGGGACCTACGAGCAGTACTTC
CDR3 protein: CASSRGQGGTYEQYF

clone size: NA
J gene: TRBJ1-2
D gene: TRBD1
V gene: TRBV30
CDR3 DNA: TGTGCCTGGAGCCGGACAGGGGATGGCTACACCTTC
CDR3 protein: CAWSRTGDGYTF